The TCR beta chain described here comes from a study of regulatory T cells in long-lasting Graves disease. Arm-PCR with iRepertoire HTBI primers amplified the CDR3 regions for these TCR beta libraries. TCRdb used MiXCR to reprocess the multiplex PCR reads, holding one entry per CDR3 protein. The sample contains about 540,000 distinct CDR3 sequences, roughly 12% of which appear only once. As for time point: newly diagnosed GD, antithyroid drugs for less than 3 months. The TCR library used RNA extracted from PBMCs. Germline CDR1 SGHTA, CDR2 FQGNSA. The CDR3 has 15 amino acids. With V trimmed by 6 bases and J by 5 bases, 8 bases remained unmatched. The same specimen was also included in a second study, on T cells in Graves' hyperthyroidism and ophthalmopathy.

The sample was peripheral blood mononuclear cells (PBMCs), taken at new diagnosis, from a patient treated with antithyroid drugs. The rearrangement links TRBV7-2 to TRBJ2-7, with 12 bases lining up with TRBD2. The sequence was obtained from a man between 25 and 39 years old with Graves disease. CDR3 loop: CASRFLAGGPNEQYF. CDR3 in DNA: TGTGCCAGCAGGTTCCTAGCGGGAGGGCCCAACGAGCAGTACTTC.